This is a list of T cell receptor beta chains from one sample in a study of blood T cell repertoires in COVID-19. TCRdb's table, derived via immunoSEQ multiplex PCR, lists solely in-frame clones and lacks some. Altogether under 90,000 clones are present, 87% being singletons, with the ten largest covering about 5.3%. Sequencing input: peripheral blood. The receptors stem from a man aged 55 to 70 with acute or convalescent COVID-19. CDR3s include the opening cysteine and the closing phenylalanine or tryptophan. Fields, in order: clone size, J gene, D gene, V gene, CDR3 DNA, CDR3 protein. D genes are given only for firm matches. Clone size is given for some rows only: seen once, a few or many times, or a class if the clone is expanded.

abundance: -; j_gene: TRBJ1-6; d_gene: -; v_gene: TRBV19; CDR3nt: TGTGCCAGTAGCCGGCCGGGACTGGGAAATTCACCCCTCCACTTT; CDR3aa: CASSRPGLGNSPLHF
abundance: -; j_gene: TRBJ1-2; d_gene: -; v_gene: TRBV19; CDR3nt: TGTGCCAGTAGACTTACAAGGGGCTATGGCTACACCTTC; CDR3aa: CASRLTRGYGYTF
abundance: -; j_gene: TRBJ1-1; d_gene: -; v_gene: TRBV21-1; CDR3nt: TGTGCCAGCAGTCGGACAGGGGGGAACACTGAAGCTTTCTTT; CDR3aa: CASSRTGGNTEAFF
abundance: -; j_gene: TRBJ1-2; d_gene: -; v_gene: TRBV6-1; CDR3nt: TGTGCCAGCAGTGATACAGGGAGAGGGTACTATGGCTACACCTTC; CDR3aa: CASSDTGRGYYGYTF
abundance: -; j_gene: TRBJ2-2; d_gene: -; v_gene: TRBV27; CDR3nt: TGTGCCAGCACTCTATCGGCCACCGGGGAGCTGTTTTTT; CDR3aa: CASTLSATGELFF
abundance: -; j_gene: TRBJ2-1; d_gene: TRBD1; v_gene: TRBV11-1; CDR3nt: TGTGCCAGCACCCACAGGGGCGGGTACAATGAGCAGTTCTTC; CDR3aa: CASTHRGGYNEQFF
abundance: -; j_gene: TRBJ2-6; d_gene: -; v_gene: TRBV14; CDR3nt: TGTGCCAGCAGCCCACTCGGTGGGGCCAACGTCCTGACTTTC; CDR3aa: CASSPLGGANVLTF
abundance: once; j_gene: TRBJ2-1; d_gene: TRBD2; v_gene: TRBV2; CDR3nt: TGTGCCAGCAGTCCCCGAACTAGCGGGGGAAACAATGAGCAGTTCTTC; CDR3aa: CASSPRTSGGNNEQFF
abundance: -; j_gene: TRBJ2-7; d_gene: TRBD1; v_gene: TRBV6-2/TRBV6-3; CDR3nt: TGTGCCAGCAGTTACAGAGGACAGGGGTCGTACGAGCAGTACTTC; CDR3aa: CASSYRGQGSYEQYF
abundance: once; j_gene: TRBJ2-1; d_gene: TRBD2; v_gene: TRBV9; CDR3nt: TGTGCCAGCAGCGTAGTGTCTAGCGGGGGCTACAATGAGCAGTTCTTC; CDR3aa: CASSVVSSGGYNEQFF
abundance: -; j_gene: TRBJ2-3; d_gene: TRBD1; v_gene: TRBV18; CDR3nt: TGTGCCAGCTCACCCCCGACAGGGGGCACAGATACGCAGTATTTT; CDR3aa: CASSPPTGGTDTQYF
abundance: -; j_gene: TRBJ2-1; d_gene: TRBD2; v_gene: TRBV3-1/TRBV3-2; CDR3nt: TGTGCCAGCAGCCAAGATGGGACTAGCGGGGCCTCCCAGTTCTTC; CDR3aa: CASSQDGTSGASQFF
abundance: -; j_gene: TRBJ1-4; d_gene: TRBD1; v_gene: TRBV18; CDR3nt: TGTGCCAGCTCACCACGGACAGGGAAAGGGGAAAAACTGTTTTTT; CDR3aa: CASSPRTGKGEKLFF
abundance: -; j_gene: TRBJ2-1; d_gene: -; v_gene: TRBV27; CDR3nt: TGTGCCAGCAGTTTATCCAGGGTTGGCTACAATGAGCAGTTCTTC; CDR3aa: CASSLSRVGYNEQFF
abundance: -; j_gene: TRBJ1-2; d_gene: -; v_gene: TRBV7-2; CDR3nt: TGTGCCAGCAGCTTAGTCGCGAGGGCCGGTGGCTACACCTTC; CDR3aa: CASSLVARAGGYTF
abundance: once; j_gene: TRBJ1-3; d_gene: -; v_gene: TRBV21-1; CDR3nt: TGTGCCAGCAGCCGGGGTGGTGGGACAGACTCTGGAAACACCATATATTTT; CDR3aa: CASSRGGGTDSGNTIYF
abundance: few; j_gene: TRBJ2-6; d_gene: TRBD1; v_gene: TRBV10-3; CDR3nt: TGTGCCATCAGTCCGGGACAGCCTTCTGGGGCCAACGTCCTGACTTTC; CDR3aa: CAISPGQPSGANVLTF
abundance: -; j_gene: TRBJ2-7; d_gene: TRBD1; v_gene: TRBV5-1; CDR3nt: TGCGCCAGCAGCTTCCAACCGCCGGGACAGGGGGGGGATGCGATGTACTTC; CDR3aa: CASSFQPPGQGGDAMYF
abundance: -; j_gene: TRBJ2-1; d_gene: -; v_gene: TRBV19; CDR3nt: TGTGCCAGTAGTATCCATAGGTCACTAACCCTTGCCAGTGAGCAGTTCTTC; CDR3aa: CASSIHRSLTLASEQFF
abundance: -; j_gene: TRBJ1-5; d_gene: -; v_gene: TRBV24-1; CDR3nt: TGTGCCACCAGTGATGGAACGGGAGGCAATCAGCCCCAGCATTTT; CDR3aa: CATSDGTGGNQPQHF
abundance: -; j_gene: TRBJ1-2; d_gene: -; v_gene: TRBV28; CDR3nt: TGTGCCAGCAGAGCCAGTAGCAACTATGGCTACACCTTC; CDR3aa: CASRASSNYGYTF
abundance: -; j_gene: TRBJ1-1; d_gene: -; v_gene: TRBV4-2; CDR3nt: TGTGCCAGCAGCCTCCCCTCTGGGGGGGGGAACACTGAAGCTTTCTTT; CDR3aa: CASSLPSGGGNTEAFF